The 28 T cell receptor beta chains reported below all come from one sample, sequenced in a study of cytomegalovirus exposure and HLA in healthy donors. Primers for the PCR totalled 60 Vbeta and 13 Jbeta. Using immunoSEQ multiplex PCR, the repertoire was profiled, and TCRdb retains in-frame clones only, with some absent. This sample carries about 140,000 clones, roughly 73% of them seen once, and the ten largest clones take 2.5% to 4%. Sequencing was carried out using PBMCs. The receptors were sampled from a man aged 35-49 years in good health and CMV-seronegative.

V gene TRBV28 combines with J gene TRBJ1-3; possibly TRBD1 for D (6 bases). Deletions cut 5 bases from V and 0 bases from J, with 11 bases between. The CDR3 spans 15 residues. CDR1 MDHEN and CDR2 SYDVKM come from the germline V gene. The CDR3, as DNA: TGTGCCAGCAGTATTGGGACACCCTCTGGAAACACCATATATTTT. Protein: CASSIGTPSGNTIYF.

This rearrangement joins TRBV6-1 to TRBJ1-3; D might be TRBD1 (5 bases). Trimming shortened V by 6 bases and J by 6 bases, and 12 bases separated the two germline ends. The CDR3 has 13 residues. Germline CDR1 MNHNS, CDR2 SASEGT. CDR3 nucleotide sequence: TGTGCCAGCAGACGGACACGAGAAAACACCATATATTTT. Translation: CASRRTRENTIYF.

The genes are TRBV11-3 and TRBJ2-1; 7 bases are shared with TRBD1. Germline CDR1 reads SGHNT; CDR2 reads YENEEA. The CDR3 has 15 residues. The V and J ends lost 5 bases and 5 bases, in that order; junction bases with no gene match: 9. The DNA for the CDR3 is TGTGCCAGCAGCCCAGCCAGGCAGGGGGACAATGAGCAGTTCTTC. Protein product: CASSPARQGDNEQFF.

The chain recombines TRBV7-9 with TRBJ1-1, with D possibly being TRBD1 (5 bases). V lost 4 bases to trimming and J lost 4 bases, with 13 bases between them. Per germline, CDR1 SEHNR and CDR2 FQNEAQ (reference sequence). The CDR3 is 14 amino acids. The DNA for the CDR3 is TGTGCCAGCAGCTGGGGGGGGTTGGGCACTGAAGCTTTCTTT. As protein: CASSWGGLGTEAFF.

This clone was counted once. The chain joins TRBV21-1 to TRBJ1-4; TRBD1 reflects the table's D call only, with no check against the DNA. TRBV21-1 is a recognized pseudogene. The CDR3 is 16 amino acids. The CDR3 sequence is CASSSTRTAINEKLFF. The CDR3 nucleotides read TGTGCCAGCAGCAGCACTAGGACAGCCATTAATGAAAAACTGTTTTTT.

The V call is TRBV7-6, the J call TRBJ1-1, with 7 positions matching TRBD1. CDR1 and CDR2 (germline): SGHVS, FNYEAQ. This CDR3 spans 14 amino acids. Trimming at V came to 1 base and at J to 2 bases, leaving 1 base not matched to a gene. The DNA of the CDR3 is TGTGCCAGCAGCTTAGGAGGGGGCAACACTGAAGCTTTCTTT. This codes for CASSLGGGNTEAFF.

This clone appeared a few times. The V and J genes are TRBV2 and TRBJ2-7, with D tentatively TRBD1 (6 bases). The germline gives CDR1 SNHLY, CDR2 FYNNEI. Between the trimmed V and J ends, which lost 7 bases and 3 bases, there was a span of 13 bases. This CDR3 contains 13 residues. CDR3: CASTLQGFYEQYF. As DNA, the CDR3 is TGTGCCAGCACCCTTCAGGGGTTCTACGAGCAGTACTTC.

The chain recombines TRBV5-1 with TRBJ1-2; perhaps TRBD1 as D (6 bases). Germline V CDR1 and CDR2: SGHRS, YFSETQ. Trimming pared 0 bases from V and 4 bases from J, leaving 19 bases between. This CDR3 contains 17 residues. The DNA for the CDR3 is TGCGCCAGCAGCTTGGAAGCGATGCGGGGGGCTCGCTATGGCTACACCTTC. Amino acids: CASSLEAMRGARYGYTF.

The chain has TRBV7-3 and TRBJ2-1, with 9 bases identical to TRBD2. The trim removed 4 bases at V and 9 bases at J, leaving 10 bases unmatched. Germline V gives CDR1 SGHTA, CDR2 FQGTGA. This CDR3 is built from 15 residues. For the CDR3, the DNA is TGTGCCAGCAGCTCATTTCTAGCGGGGCGGGGTGAGCAGTTCTTC. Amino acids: CASSSFLAGRGEQFF.

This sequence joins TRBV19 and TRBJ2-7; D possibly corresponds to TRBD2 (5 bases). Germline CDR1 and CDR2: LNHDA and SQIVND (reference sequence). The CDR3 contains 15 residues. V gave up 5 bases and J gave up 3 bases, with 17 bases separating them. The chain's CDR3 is CASSPGQGSDYEQYF. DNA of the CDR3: TGTGCCAGTAGTCCGGGTCAAGGGAGTGACTACGAGCAGTACTTC.

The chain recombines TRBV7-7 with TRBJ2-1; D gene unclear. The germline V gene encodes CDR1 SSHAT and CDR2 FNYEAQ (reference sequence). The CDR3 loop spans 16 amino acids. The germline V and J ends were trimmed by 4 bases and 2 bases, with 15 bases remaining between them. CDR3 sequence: CASSSSSATPYNEQFF. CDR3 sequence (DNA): TGTGCCAGCAGCTCCTCCTCCGCGACTCCCTACAATGAGCAGTTCTTC.

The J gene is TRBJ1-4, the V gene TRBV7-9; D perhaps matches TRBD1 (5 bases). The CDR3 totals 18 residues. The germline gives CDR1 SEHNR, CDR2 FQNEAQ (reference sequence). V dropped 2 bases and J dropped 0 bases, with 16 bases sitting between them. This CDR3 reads CASSLFGRQGTTNEKLFF. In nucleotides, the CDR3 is TGTGCCAGCAGCTTATTTGGCCGCCAGGGTACAACTAATGAAAAACTGTTTTTT.

CDR3 region: CASRETGTGVLGEKLFF. The CDR3 DNA reads TGTGCCAGCAGGGAAACCGGGACAGGGGTTCTAGGTGAAAAACTGTTTTTT. The chain combines TRBV2 with TRBJ1-4; TRBD1 aligns across 10 bases. The CDR3 is 17 residues long. The trim removed 6 bases at V and 7 bases at J, leaving 14 bases unmatched. Germline CDR1 SNHLY, CDR2 FYNNEI.

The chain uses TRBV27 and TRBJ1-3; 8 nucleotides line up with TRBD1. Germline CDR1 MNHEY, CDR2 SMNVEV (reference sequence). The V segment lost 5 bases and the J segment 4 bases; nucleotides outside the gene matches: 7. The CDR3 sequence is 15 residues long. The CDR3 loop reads CASSPGTGNGNTIYF. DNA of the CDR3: TGTGCCAGCAGTCCCGGGACAGGCAACGGAAACACCATATATTTT.

CDR3 DNA: TGTGCCAGCAGTTCAGTGAACACTGAAGCTTTCTTT. It translates to CASSSVNTEAFF. This chain uses TRBV28 with TRBJ1-1; no clear D gene. Germline lookup yields CDR1 MDHEN and CDR2 SYDVKM. Trimming shortened V by 4 bases and J by 0 bases, and 3 bases separated the two germline ends. CDR3 size: 12 residues.

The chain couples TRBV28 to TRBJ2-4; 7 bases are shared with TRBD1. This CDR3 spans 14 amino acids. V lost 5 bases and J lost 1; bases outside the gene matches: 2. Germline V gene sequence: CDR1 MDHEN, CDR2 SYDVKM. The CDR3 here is CASSPQGAKNIQYF. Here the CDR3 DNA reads TGTGCCAGCAGTCCACAGGGGGCCAAAAACATTCAGTACTTC.

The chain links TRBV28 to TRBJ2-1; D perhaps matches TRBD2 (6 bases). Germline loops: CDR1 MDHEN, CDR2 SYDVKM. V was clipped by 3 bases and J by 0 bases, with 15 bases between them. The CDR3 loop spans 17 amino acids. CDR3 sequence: CASSFGGRGRSYNEQFF. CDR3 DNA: TGTGCCAGCAGTTTCGGAGGGCGGGGACGCTCCTACAATGAGCAGTTCTTC.

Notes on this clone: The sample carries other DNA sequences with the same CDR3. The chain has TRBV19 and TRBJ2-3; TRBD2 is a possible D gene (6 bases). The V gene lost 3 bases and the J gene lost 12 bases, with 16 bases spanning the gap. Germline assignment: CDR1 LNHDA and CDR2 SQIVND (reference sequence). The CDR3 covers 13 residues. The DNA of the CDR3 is TGTGCCAGTAGTATGCTGGAGGGGCAGCCACAGTATTTT. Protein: CASSMLEGQPQYF. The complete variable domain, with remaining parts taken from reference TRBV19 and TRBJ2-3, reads DGGITQSPKYLFRKEGQNVTLSCEQNLNHDAMYWYRQDPGQGLRLIYYSQIVNDFQKGDIAEGYSVSREKKESFPLTVTSAQKNPTAFYLCASSMLEGQPQYFGPGTRLTVL.

DNA for the CDR3: TGTGCCAGCAGTGAGTTTTCAAGTCAGGGCCCCTACGAGCAGTACTTC. This sequence encodes CASSEFSSQGPYEQYF. The chain recombines TRBV6-4 with TRBJ2-7; a weak D match, TRBD1 (5 bases). The ends were cut back, 3 bases at V and 2 bases at J, with 17 bases in the middle. CDR1 and CDR2 from the germline V gene are MRHNA and SNTAGT. The CDR3 is 16 amino acids.

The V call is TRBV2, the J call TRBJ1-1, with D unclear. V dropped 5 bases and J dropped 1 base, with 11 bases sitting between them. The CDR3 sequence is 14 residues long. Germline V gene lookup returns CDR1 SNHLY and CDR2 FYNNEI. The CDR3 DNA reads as TGTGCCAGCAGTCGTACGATCGGGAACACTGAAGCTTTCTTT. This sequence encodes CASSRTIGNTEAFF.

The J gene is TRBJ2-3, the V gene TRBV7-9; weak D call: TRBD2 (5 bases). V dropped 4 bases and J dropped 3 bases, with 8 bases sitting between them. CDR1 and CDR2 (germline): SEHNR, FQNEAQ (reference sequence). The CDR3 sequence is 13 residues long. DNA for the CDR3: TGTGCCAGCAGCTACGGGGTAACAGATACGCAGTATTTT. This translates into CASSYGVTDTQYF. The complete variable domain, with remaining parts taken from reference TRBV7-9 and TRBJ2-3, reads DTGVSQNPRHKITKRGQNVTFRCDPISEHNRLYWYRQTLGQGPEFLTYFQNEAQLEKSRLLSDRFSAERPKGSFSTLEIQRTEQGDSAMYLCASSYGVTDTQYFGPGTRLTVL.

The CDR3 DNA follows: TGTGCCAGCAGGGGAGACAGGAGTAGCTCCTATAATTCACCCCTCCACTTT. Amino acids: CASRGDRSSSYNSPLHF. The chain links TRBV5-4 to TRBJ1-6, with a weak D call TRBD1 (6 bases). The CDR3 sequence is 17 residues long. CDR1 and CDR2 (germline): SGHNT, YYREEE (reference sequence). The V and J ends lost 5 bases and 0 bases respectively, with 15 bases between them. Together with reference TRBV5-4 and TRBJ1-6, the CDR3 gives the full variable domain: ETGVTQSPTHLIKTRGQQVTLRCSSQSGHNTVSWYQQALGQGPQFIFQYYREEENGRGNFPPRFSGLQFPNYSSELNVNALELDDSALYLCASRGDRSSSYNSPLHFGNGTRLTVT.

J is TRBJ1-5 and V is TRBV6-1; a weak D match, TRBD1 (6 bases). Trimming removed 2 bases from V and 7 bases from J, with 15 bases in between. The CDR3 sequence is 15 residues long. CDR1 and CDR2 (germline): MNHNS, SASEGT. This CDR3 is CASSEREQGGQPQHF. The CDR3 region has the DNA TGTGCCAGCAGTGAAAGAGAACAGGGCGGCCAGCCCCAGCATTTT.

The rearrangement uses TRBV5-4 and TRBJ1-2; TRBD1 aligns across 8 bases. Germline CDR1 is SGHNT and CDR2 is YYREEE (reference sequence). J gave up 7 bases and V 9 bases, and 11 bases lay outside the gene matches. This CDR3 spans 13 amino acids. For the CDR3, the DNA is TGTGCCACCTCCACAGGGGGGTTCTCTGGCTACACCTTC. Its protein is CATSTGGFSGYTF.

CDR3 DNA sequence: TGCGCCAGCAGCTTAGAGGGCTACGAGCAGTACTTC. Translation gives CASSLEGYEQYF. The rearrangement uses TRBV5-1 and TRBJ2-5, with D perhaps matching TRBD2 (5 bases). The J call is doubtful: the DNA matches TRBJ2-7 better. Germline-derived CDR1 and CDR2 are SGHRS and YFSETQ. The CDR3 is 12 amino acids.

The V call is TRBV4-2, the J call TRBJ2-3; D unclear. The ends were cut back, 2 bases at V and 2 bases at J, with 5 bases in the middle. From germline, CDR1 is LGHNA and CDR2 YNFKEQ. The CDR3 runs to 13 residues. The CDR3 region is CASSQPSTDTQYF. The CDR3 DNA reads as TGTGCCAGCAGCCAACCCTCCACAGATACGCAGTATTTT.

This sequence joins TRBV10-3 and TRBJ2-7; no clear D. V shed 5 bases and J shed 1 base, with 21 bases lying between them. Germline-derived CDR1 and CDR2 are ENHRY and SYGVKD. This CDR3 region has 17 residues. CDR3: CAISSPEARPSSYEQYF. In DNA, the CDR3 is TGTGCCATCAGTTCCCCAGAAGCGAGGCCGTCTTCCTACGAGCAGTACTTC.

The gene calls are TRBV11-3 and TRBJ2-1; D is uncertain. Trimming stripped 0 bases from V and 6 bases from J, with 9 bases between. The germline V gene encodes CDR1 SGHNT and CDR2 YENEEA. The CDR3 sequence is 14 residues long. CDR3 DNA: TGTGCCAGCAGCTTAGATCCTACGGTCAATGAGCAGTTCTTC. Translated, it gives CASSLDPTVNEQFF. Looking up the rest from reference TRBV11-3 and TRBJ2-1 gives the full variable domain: EAGVVQSPRYKIIEKKQPVAFWCNPISGHNTLYWYLQNLGQGPELLIRYENEEAVDDSQLPKDRFSAERLKGVDSTLKIQPAELGDSAVYLCASSLDPTVNEQFFGPGTRLTVL.